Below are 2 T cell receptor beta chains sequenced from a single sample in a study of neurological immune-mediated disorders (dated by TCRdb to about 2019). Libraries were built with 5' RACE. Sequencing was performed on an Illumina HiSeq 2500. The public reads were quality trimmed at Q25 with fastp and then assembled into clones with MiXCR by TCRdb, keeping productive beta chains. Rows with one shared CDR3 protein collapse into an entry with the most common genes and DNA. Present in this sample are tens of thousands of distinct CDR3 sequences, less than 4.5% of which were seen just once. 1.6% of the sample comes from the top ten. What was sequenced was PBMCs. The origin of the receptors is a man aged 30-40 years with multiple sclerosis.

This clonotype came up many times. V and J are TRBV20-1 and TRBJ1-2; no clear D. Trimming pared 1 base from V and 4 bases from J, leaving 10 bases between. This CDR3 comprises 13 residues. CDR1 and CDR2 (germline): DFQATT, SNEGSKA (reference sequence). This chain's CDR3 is CSARGEGPYGYTF. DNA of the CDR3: TGCAGTGCTAGAGGTGAAGGGCCCTATGGCTACACCTTC.

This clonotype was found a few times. CDR3 nucleotide sequence: TGTGCTAGTGGTGGCGGGACAGACAATCAGCCCCAGCATTTT. Translating gives CASGGGTDNQPQHF. This rearrangement joins TRBV12-5 to TRBJ1-5, with TRBD1 matching over 7 bases. Germline V CDR1 and CDR2: LGHNT, FRNRAP. V shed 5 bases and J 3 bases; nucleotides not matched to a gene: 4. The CDR3 spans 14 residues.